This T cell receptor (beta chain) was profiled in a study of lymphopenia after photon versus proton radiotherapy. The study, taken as a whole, reports: Proton therapy kept repertoires fairly stable, unlike photons, which gained effector/memory cells. After lymphocyte nadir, photon-treated repertoires showed oligoclonal expansion, especially CD8+ Temra. Only patients who died were analyzed for survival; proton advantage is unproven.

Worth noting for this clone: Its antigen is currently unknown.

The V gene's germline CDR1 is ENHRY and CDR2 SYGVKD. CDR3 length equals 18 residues. The germline V and J ends were trimmed by 3 bases and 1 base, with 19 bases remaining between them. Sequenced by immunoSEQ multiplex PCR; TCRdb stores in-frame clones only, minus some. The sample yields tens of thousands of clones, just under 85% seen once. This TCR was sampled from a woman aged 45 to 65 with pancreatic cancer. The rearrangement joins TRBV10-3 to TRBJ1-5; the D gene is possibly TRBD1 (5 bases). Sequencing was performed on peripheral blood, taken from a patient treated with photon-based radiotherapy. The DNA of the CDR3 is TGTGCCATCAGTGACGAGCGGGGGAATGGACTGAGCAATCAGCCCCAGCATTTT. Translation gives CAISDERGNGLSNQPQHF.